Sequencing of this T cell receptor beta chain was carried out in a study of blood T cell repertoires in COVID-19. Study-level information: The cDNA or gDNA used as material had been derived from T cells, B-cell-depleted T cells, or PBMCs.

The CDR3 spans 17 residues. Germline loops: CDR1 SGHDN, CDR2 FVKESK. The ends were cut back, 1 base at V and 8 bases at J, with 23 bases in the middle. Per the authors' pipeline: Amplifying reference gene primers gave estimates of nucleated cell counts. Repertoires were generated with immunoSEQ multiplex PCR, while TCRdb's copy carries only in-frame clones and drops some. V and J calls and clone size are as listed in that table; D and trimming were resolved from the DNA. In the table there are approximately 400,000 clones, roughly four fifths of which are singletons. Grouping used clinical history reported by participants in a survey and questionnaire. Symptom resolution, clearance, or two negative PCRs marked the recovered donors of Cohort 3.

The sequenced sample consisted of PBMCs or T cells enriched from blood (not recorded which). The chain couples TRBV14 to TRBJ1-2, with a weak D call TRBD1 (5 bases). The receptor comes from a woman aged 50 to 60 who had recovered from COVID-19. CDR3 sequence: CASSQGGATTRLGGYTF. The CDR3 DNA reads TGTGCCAGCAGCCAAGGTGGGGCGACGACAAGACTGGGGGGCTACACCTTC.